This T cell receptor (beta chain) was obtained from a study of blood T cell repertoires in COVID-19 (dated by TCRdb to about 2020). In the study overall: Collaborator samples came from the United States, Italy and Spain and covered acute and convalescent phases of COVID-19. Where HLA class I and class II types were available, the types were taken from metadata supplied by the sample provider, not from assay-based typing. The material from the prospective study consisted of cDNA or gDNA derived from T cells, B-cell-depleted T cells, or PBMCs. The repertoires were made available in a free public database intended to serve as a resource for research on the immune response to SARS-CoV-2. Deeply sampled blood TCRbeta repertoires from subjects exposed to, actively infected with, or recovered from COVID-19 were included in the dataset. Samples were obtained from the ongoing ImmuneRACE study (first 160 participants) and from over 1,000 subjects provided by 6 global collaborators. Sample metadata almost always included a de-identified subject ID, COVID-19 status, age in years and sex.

General findings and caveats noted by the study authors: The amount of clinical and demographic metadata varied by source and participant and was provided uncurated.

The collaborating institutions used their own protocols to collect whole blood in K2EDTA tubes. For TCRbeta analysis, collaborator samples were shipped as frozen whole blood, as isolated PBMCs, or as DNA extracted from either sample type. The immunoSEQ Assay, a bias-controlled multiplex PCR, was used to amplify TCRbeta CDR3 regions from genomic DNA. Concerning the study's data processing: The number of nucleated cells in each sample was estimated from the amplification of reference gene primers within the assay. To quantify the absolute abundance of each unique TCRbeta CDR3 rearrangement, sequence reads were collapsed and filtered. For each sample, productive Simpson clonality was calculated as the square root of Simpson's diversity index across productive rearrangements. In its TCRdb copy, this immuneACCESS table keeps in-frame sequences only and misses some clones. Where compared with another copy, unresolved V genes explain less than half of these, and the others have no known cause. Clone size and the V and J calls come from that table; the DNA yielded D and trimming. For this sample the table gives more than 70,000 clones, of which around 90% were detected only once. 0.75% to 0.8% of the sample rests with the top ten.

Based on the germline V gene, the CDR1 and CDR2 sequences are MNHEY and SVGAGI. Inclusive of the bounding cysteine and phenylalanine, the CDR3 is 12 residues long. Of all the DNA, just the CDR3 is kept, 36 bases in frame from base 1. Trimming takes 4 bases from V and 8 bases from J, and the germline ends sit 11 bases apart. A word on this clone: There is no known antigen for this receptor. No base qualities exist here, and no much larger clone lies one base off it.

The sequenced sample consisted of peripheral blood. The chain is assembled from TRBV6-5 and TRBJ1-2, and perhaps TRBD1 as D gene, on 6 matching bases. The sequence came from a woman at least 80 years old with acute or convalescent COVID-19. The sequence in DNA is TGTGCCAGCAGTTGGTACAGGGACGGCTACACCTTC. It is translated as CASSWYRDGYTF.